This TCR beta chain is drawn from a study of blood T cells in healthy people across ages. The use of a sample-barcoded 5' primer and a J-beta primer mix characterized a second PCR of roughly 6 to 11 cycles. TCRdb analysed the 5' RACE reads with MiXCR anew, one entry per CDR3 protein. The repertoire consists of roughly 700,000 distinct CDR3 sequences, with around 25% occurring once and the leading ten covering 9% to 9.5%. Trimming removed 4 bases from V and 7 bases from J, with 13 bases in between. Germline CDR1 reads MGHDK; CDR2 reads SYGVNS. This CDR3 region has 13 residues. The same sample was also studied in work on T cells of mothers and their children.

Material: blood. The chain links TRBV25-1 to TRBJ2-5; D is possibly TRBD1 (6 bases). The sequence derives from a boy between 10 and 17 years old in good health. CDR3 residues: CASSGGRLGTQYF. The CDR3 region has the DNA TGTGCCAGCAGTGGGGGGCGGTTGGGGACCCAGTACTTC.